The source of this T cell receptor (beta chain) is a study of vaccination effects on CD4 cells after COVID-19. At the level of the study: Viral peptide pool expansion of antigen-specific CD4+ T cells preceded sequencing in the ViraFEST assay. Wells of a few million PBMC each were grown with approximately 10 IU/ml IL-2 and 9.5 to 10 ug/ml peptides.

Here immunoSEQ multiplex PCR was the method, and the copy in TCRdb shows in-frame clones only, minus some. The sample lists 45,000 to 60,000 clones, about 70% occurring once. Germline V gene data show CDR1 as SGHDT and CDR2 as YYEEEE. The CDR3 totals 12 residues. Trimming took off 4 bases at V and 8 bases at J, with 12 bases between the two ends. When ten to eleven days of culture had elapsed, CD4+ T cells were isolated. A remark on this clone: Its specificity is not known.

The sample was CD4+ T cells from PBMCs cultured without peptide, taken before COVID-19 vaccination. V usage is TRBV5-6 and J usage is TRBJ1-2; D is ambiguous. The receptor's source is a human donor who had a prior SARS-CoV-2 infection. The CDR3 DNA is TGTGCCAGCAGCCGAGACGTAGGCGGCTACACCTTC. This gives the protein CASSRDVGGYTF.